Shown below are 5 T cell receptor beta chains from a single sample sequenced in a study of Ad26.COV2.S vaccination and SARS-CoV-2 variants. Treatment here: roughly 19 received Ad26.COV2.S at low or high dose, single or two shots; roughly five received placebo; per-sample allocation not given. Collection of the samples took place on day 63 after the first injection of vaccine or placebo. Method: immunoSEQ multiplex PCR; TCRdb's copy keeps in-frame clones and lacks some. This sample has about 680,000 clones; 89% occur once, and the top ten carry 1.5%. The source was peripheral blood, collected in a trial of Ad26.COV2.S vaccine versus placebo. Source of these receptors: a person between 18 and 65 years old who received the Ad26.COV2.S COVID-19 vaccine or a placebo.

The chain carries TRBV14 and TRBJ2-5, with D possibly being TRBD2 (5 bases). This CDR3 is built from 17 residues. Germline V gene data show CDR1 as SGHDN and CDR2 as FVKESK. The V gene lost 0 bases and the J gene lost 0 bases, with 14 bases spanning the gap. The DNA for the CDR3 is TGTGCCAGCAGCCAAGAGAAAGGTTCGGGGTACCAAGAGACCCAGTACTTC. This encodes CASSQEKGSGYQETQYF. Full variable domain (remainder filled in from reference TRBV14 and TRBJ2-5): EAGVTQFPSHSVIEKGQTVTLRCDPISGHDNLYWYRRVMGKEIKFLLHFVKESKQDESGMPNNRFLAERTGGTYSTLKVQPAELEDSGVYFCASSQEKGSGYQETQYFGPGTRLLVL.

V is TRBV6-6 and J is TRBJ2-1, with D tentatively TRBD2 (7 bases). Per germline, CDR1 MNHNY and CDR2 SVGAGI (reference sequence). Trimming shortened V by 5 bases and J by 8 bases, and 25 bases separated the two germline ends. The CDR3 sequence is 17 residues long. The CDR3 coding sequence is TGTGCCAGCAGTCGATCGGGACTAAGGACGGGGGGCTATGAGCAGTTCTTC. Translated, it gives CASSRSGLRTGGYEQFF.

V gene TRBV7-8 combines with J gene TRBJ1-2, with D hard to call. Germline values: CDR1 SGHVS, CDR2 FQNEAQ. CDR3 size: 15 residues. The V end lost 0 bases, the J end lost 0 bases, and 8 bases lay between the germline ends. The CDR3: CASSLARSANYGYTF. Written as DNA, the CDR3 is TGTGCCAGCAGCTTAGCCAGGTCAGCTAACTATGGCTACACCTTC.

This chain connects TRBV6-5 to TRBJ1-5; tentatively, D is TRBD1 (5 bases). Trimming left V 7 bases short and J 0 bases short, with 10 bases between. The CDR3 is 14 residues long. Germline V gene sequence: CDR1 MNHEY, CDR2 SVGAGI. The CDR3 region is CASNGGDSNQPQHF. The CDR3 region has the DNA TGTGCCAGCAATGGAGGGGATAGCAATCAGCCCCAGCATTTT.

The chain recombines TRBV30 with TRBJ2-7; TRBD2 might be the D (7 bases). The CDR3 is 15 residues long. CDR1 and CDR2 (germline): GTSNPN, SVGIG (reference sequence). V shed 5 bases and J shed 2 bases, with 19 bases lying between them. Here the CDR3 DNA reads TGTGCCTGGTCAGGCGAGGGGGAGGGACCCTACGAGCAGTACTTC. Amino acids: CAWSGEGEGPYEQYF. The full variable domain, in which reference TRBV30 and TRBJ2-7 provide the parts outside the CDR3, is SQTIHQWPATLVQPVGSPLSLECTVEGTSNPNLYWYRQAAGRGLQLLFYSVGIGQISSEVPQNLSASRPQDRQFILSSKKLLLSDSGFYLCAWSGEGEGPYEQYFGPGTRLTVT.